Given below is one T cell receptor beta chain in context. The sample belongs to a study of blood T cell repertoires in COVID-19. Recruitment covered roughly 22 US areas and drew participants whose ages spanned about 18 to 89 years. Assignment of participants to cohorts was predicated upon participant-reported clinical history. The length of the CDR3 is 14 residues. V lost 0 bases and J lost 3, with 6 bases in between. Germline loops: CDR1 MGHRA, CDR2 YSYEKL. Data came from immunoSEQ multiplex PCR; TCRdb stores just in-frame clones and leaves some out. The table records some 250,000 clones, roughly 89% of them present only once.

This TCR was recovered from a woman in her twenties or thirties with acute COVID-19. The specimen was PBMCs or T cells enriched from blood (not recorded which). The chain joins TRBV4-1 to TRBJ2-1; a weak D match, TRBD1 (5 bases). CDR3 bases: TGCGCCAGCAGCCAAGAGGGGCTCTACAATGAGCAGTTCTTC. Protein sequence: CASSQEGLYNEQFF.